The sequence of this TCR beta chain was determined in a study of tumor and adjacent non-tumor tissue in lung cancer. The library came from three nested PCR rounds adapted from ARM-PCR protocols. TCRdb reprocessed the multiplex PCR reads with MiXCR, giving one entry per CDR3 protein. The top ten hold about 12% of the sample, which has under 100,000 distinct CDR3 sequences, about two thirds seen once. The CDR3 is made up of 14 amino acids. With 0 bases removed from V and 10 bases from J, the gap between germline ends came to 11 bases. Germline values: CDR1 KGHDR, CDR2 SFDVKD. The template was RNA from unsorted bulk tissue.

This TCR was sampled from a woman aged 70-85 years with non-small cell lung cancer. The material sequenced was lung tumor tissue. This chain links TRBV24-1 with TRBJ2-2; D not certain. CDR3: CATSDLSFTQELFF. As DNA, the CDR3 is TGTGCCACCAGTGATTTGTCTTTTACCCAGGAGCTGTTTTTT.